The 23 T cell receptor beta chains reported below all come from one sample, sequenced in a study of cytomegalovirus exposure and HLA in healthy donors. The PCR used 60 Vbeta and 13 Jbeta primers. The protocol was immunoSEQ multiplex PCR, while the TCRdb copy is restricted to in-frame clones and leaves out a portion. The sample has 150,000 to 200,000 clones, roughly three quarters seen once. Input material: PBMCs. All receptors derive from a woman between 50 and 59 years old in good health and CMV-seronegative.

The CDR3 is CASMDRVTNEKLFF. The CDR3 DNA reads TGCGCCAGCATGGACAGGGTCACTAATGAAAAACTGTTTTTT. The chain couples TRBV10-1 to TRBJ1-4; 8 nucleotides agree with TRBD1. From germline, CDR1 is WNHNN and CDR2 SYGVQD (reference sequence). The CDR3 is 14 amino acids. With V trimmed by 7 bases and J by 2 bases, 3 bases remained unmatched.

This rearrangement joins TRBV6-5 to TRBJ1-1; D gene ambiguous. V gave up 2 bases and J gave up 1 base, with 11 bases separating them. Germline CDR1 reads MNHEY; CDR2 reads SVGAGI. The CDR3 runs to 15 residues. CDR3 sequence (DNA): TGTGCCAGCAGTTACGATGCGGTCGAGAACACTGAAGCTTTCTTT. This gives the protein CASSYDAVENTEAFF.

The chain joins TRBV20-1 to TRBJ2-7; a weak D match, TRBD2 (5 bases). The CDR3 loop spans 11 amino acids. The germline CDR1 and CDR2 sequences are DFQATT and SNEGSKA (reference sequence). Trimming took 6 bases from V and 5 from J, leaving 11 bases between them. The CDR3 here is CSATRSHEQYF. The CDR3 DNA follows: TGCAGTGCAACTAGGAGCCACGAGCAGTACTTC.

Written as DNA, the CDR3 is TGTGCCAGCAGCTCGACAGGGGTCGAGCAGTACTTC. It is translated as CASSSTGVEQYF. The chain employs TRBV7-2 and TRBJ2-5; the match to TRBD1 covers 8 bases. TRBJ2-7 matches the DNA end more closely, so the J call is doubtful. CDR3 size: 12 residues. CDR1 and CDR2 (germline): SGHTA, FQGNSA.

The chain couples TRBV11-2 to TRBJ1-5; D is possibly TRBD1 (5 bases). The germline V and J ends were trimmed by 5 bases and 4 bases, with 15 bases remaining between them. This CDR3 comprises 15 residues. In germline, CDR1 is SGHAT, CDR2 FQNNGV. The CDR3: CASSLAGGGNQPQHF. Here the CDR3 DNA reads TGTGCCAGCAGCCTAGCGGGGGGTGGTAATCAGCCCCAGCATTTT.

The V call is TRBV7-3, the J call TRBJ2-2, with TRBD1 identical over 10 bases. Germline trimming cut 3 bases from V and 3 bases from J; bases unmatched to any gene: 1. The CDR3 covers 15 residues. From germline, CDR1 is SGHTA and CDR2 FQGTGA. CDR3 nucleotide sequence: TGTGCCAGCAGCTTCGGACAGGGGGACACCGGGGAGCTGTTTTTT. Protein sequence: CASSFGQGDTGELFF.

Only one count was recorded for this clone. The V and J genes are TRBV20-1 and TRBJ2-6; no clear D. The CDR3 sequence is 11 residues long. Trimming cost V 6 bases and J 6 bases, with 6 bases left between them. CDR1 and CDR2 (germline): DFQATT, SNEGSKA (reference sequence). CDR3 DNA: TGCAGTGCACTACAGGCCAACGTCCTGACTTTC. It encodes CSALQANVLTF.

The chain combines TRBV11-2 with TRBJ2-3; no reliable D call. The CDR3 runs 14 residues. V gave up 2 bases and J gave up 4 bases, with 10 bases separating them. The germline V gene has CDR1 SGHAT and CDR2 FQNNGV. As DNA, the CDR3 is TGTGCCAGCAGCTTACTACCATTTGCAGATACGCAGTATTTT. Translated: CASSLLPFADTQYF. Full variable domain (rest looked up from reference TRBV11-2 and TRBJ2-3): EAGVAQSPRYKIIEKRQSVAFWCNPISGHATLYWYQQILGQGPKLLIQFQNNGVVDDSQLPKDRFSAERLKGVDSTLKIQPAKLEDSAVYLCASSLLPFADTQYFGPGTRLTVL.

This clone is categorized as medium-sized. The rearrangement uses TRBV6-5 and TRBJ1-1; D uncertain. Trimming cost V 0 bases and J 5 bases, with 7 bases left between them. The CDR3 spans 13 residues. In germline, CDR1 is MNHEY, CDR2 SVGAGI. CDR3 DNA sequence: TGTGCCAGCAGTTACTCCGGACTAACTGAAGCTTTCTTT. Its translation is CASSYSGLTEAFF.

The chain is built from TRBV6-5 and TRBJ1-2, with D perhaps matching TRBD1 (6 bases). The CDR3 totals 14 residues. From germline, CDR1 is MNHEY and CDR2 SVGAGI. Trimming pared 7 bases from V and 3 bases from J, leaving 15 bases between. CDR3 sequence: CASNSAGGYYGYTF. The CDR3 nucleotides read TGTGCCAGCAACTCCGCGGGGGGCTACTATGGCTACACCTTC.

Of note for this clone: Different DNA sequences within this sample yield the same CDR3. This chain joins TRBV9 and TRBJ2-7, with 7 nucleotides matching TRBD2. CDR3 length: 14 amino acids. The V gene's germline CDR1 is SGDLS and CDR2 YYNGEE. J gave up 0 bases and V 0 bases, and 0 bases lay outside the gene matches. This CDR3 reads CASSVGGSSYEQYF. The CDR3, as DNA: TGTGCCAGCAGCGTAGGCGGGAGCTCCTACGAGCAGTACTTC.

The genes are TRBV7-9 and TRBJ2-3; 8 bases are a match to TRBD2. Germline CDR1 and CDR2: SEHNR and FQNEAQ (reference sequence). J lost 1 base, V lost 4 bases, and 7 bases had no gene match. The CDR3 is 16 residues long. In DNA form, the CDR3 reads TGTGCCAGCAGCTCTCAAAGCGGGAGCCGCACAGATACGCAGTATTTT. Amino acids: CASSSQSGSRTDTQYF.

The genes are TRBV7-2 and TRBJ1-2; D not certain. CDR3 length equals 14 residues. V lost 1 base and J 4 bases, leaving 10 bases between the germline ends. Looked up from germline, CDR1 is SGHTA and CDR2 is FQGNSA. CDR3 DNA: TGTGCCAGCAGCTTAGACGGGTCCCCCTATGGCTACACCTTC. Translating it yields CASSLDGSPYGYTF.

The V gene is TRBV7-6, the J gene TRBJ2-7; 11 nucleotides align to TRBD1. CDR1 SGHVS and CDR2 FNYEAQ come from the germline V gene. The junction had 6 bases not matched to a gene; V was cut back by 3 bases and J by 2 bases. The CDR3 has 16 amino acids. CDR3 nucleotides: TGTGCCAGCAGCTTTTTGGGGGGACAGGGGGCCTACGAGCAGTACTTC. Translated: CASSFLGGQGAYEQYF.

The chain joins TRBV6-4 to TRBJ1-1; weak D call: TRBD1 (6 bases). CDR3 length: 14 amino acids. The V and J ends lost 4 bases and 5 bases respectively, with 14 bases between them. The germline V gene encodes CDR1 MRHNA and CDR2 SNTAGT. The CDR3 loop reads CASSAERGLTEAFF. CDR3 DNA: TGTGCCAGCAGTGCGGAAAGGGGGTTAACTGAAGCTTTCTTT.

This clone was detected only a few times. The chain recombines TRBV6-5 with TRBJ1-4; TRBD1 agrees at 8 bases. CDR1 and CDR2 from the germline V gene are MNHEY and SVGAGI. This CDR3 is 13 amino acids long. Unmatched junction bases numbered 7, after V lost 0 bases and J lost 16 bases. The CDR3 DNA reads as TGTGCCAGCAGTTACTCCCTTGACAGGGGATGGTTTTTT. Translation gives CASSYSLDRGWFF.

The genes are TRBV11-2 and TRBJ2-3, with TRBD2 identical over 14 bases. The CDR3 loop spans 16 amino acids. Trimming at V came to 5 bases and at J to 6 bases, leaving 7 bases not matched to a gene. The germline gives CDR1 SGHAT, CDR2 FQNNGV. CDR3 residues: CASSLRTSGGMDTQYF. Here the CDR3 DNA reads TGTGCCAGCAGCCTCCGGACTAGCGGGGGGATGGATACGCAGTATTTT.

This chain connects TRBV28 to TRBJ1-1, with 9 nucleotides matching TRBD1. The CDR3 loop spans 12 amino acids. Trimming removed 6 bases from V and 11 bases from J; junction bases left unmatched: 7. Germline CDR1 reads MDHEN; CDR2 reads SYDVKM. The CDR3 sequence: CASSQGQGWAFF. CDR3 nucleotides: TGTGCCAGCAGCCAGGGACAGGGTTGGGCTTTCTTT.

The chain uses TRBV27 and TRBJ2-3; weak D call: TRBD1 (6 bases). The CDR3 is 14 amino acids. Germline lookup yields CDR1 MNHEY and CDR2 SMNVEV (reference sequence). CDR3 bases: TGTCCAACAGGGACCCCTCCCAGCACAGATACGCAGTATTTT. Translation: CPTGTPPSTDTQYF.

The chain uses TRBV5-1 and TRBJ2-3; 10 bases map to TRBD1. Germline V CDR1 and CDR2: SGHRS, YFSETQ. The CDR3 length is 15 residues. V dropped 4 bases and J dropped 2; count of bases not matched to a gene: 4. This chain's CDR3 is CASSIGQGVTDTQYF. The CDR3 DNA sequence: TGCGCCAGCAGCATAGGACAGGGGGTCACAGATACGCAGTATTTT. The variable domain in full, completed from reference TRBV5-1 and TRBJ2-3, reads KAGVTQTPRYLIKTRGQQVTLSCSPISGHRSVSWYQQTPGQGLQFLFEYFSETQRNKGNFPGRFSGRQFSNSRSEMNVSTLELGDSALYLCASSIGQGVTDTQYFGPGTRLTVL.

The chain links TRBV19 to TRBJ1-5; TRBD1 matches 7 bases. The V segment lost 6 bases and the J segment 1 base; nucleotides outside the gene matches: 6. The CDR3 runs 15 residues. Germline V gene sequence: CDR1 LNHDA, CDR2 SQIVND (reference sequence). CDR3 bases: TGTGCCAGTAGCCGTAAACAGGGGAGCAATCAGCCCCAGCATTTT. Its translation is CASSRKQGSNQPQHF. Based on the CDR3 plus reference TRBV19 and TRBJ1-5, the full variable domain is DGGITQSPKYLFRKEGQNVTLSCEQNLNHDAMYWYRQDPGQGLRLIYYSQIVNDFQKGDIAEGYSVSREKKESFPLTVTSAQKNPTAFYLCASSRKQGSNQPQHFGDGTRLSIL.

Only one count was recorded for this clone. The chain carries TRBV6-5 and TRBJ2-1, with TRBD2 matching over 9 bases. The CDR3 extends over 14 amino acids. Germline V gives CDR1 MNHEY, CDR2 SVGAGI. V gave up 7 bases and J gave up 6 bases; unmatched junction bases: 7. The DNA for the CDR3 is TGTGCCAGCAAGGTCGGACTAGCGACCAATGAGCAGTTCTTC. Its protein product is CASKVGLATNEQFF.

The CDR3 loop is CASSLGADRNTEAFF. The CDR3 DNA follows: TGTGCCAGCAGCTTAGGGGCAGATAGGAACACTGAAGCTTTCTTT. The rearrangement joins TRBV11-2 to TRBJ1-1; D call uncertain. The germline CDR1 and CDR2 sequences are SGHAT and FQNNGV. Trimming took off 1 base at V and 1 base at J, with 10 bases between the two ends. The CDR3 totals 15 residues.